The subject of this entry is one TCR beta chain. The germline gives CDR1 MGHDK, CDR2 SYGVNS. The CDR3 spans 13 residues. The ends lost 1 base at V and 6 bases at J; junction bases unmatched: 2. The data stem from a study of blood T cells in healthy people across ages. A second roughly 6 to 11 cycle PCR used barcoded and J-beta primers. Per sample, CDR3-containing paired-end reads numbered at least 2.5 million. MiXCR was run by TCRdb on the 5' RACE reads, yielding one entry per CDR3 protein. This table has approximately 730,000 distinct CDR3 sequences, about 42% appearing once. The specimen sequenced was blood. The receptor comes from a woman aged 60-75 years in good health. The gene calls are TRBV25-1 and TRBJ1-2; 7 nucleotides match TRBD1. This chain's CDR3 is CASSEFGTDGYTF. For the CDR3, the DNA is TGTGCCAGCAGTGAATTTGGGACAGATGGCTACACCTTC.